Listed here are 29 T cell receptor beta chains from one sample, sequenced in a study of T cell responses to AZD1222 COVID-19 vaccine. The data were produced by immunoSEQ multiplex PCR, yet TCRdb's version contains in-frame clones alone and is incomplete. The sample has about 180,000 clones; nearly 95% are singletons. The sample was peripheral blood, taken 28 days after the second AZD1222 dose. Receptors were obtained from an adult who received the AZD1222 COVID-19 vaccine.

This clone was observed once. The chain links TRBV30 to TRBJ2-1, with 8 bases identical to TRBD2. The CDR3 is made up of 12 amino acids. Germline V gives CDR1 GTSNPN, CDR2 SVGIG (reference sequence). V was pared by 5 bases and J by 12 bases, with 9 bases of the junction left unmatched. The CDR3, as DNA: TGTGCCTGGTCTGGCGGGGGGTCCTGGCAGTTCTTC. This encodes CAWSGGGSWQFF.

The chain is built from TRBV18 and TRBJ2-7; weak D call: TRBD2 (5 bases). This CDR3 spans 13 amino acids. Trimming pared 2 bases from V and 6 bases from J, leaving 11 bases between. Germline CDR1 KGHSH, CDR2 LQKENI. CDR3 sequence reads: CASSPGSSGEQYF. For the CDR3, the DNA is TGTGCCAGCTCACCAGGGAGTAGTGGCGAGCAGTACTTC.

The CDR3 reads CSASKAGELFF. The CDR3 DNA sequence: TGCAGTGCTAGTAAAGCCGGGGAGCTGTTTTTT. The V gene is TRBV20-1, the J gene TRBJ2-2; D ambiguous. Deletions cut 3 bases from V and 6 bases from J, with 5 bases between. There are 11 residues in the CDR3. CDR1 is DFQATT and CDR2 is SNEGSKA in the germline V gene (reference sequence).

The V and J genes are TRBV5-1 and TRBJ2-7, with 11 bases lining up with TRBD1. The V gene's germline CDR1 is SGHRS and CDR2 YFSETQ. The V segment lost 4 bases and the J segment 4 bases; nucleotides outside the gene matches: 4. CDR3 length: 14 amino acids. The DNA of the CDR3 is TGCGCCAGCAGCCAAGGGACAGGGGGTTACGAGCAGTACTTC. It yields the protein CASSQGTGGYEQYF.

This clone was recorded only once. CDR3: CASSLDQRGTGELFF. In DNA form, the CDR3 reads TGTGCCAGCAGCTTAGACCAGCGGGGGACCGGGGAGCTGTTTTTT. The rearrangement joins TRBV11-3 to TRBJ2-2, with 8 bases fitting TRBD2. The CDR3 spans 15 residues. With 0 bases clipped from V and 5 bases from J, the junction kept 2 bases outside the gene matches. Germline V gives CDR1 SGHNT, CDR2 YENEEA.

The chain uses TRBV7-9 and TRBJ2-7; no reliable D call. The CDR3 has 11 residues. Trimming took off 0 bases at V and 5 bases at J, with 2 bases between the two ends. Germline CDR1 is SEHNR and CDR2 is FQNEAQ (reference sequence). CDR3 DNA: TGTGCCAGCAGCTTAGCGAACGAGCAGTACTTC. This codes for CASSLANEQYF.

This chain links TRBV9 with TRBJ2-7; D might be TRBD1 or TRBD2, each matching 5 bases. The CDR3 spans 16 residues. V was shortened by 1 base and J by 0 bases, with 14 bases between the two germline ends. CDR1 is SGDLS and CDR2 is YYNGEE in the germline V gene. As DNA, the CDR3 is TGTGCCAGCAGCGTACCCCCCCGGGACGGCTCCTACGAGCAGTACTTC. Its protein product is CASSVPPRDGSYEQYF. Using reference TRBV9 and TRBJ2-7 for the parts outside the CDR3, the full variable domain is DSGVTQTPKHLITATGQRVTLRCSPRSGDLSVYWYQQSLDQGLQFLIQYYNGEERAKGNILERFSAQQFPDLHSELNLSSLELGDSALYFCASSVPPRDGSYEQYFGPGTRLTVT.

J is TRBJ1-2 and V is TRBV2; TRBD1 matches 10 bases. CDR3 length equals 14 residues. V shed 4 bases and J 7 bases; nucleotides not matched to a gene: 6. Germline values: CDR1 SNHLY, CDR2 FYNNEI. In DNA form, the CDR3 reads TGTGCCAGCAGTGCCGGGACAGGGGTCGTTGGCTACACCTTC. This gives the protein CASSAGTGVVGYTF.

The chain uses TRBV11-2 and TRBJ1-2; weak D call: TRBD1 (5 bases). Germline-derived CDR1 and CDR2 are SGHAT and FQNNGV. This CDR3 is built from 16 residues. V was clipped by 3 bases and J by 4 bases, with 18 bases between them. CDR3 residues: CASSFRMRGRVYGYTF. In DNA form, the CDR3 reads TGTGCCAGCAGCTTTCGGATGAGGGGCCGGGTCTATGGCTACACCTTC.

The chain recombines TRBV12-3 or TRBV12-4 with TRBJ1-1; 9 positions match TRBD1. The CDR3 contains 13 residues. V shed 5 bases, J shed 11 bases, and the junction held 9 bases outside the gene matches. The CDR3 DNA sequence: TGTGCCAGCAGTCAGGACAGGGGATTCGGTGCTTTCTTT. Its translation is CASSQDRGFGAFF.

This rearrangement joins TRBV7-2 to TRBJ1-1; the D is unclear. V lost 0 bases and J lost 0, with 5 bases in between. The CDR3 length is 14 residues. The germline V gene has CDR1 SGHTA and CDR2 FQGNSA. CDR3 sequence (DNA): TGTGCCAGCAGCTTAGCGTGGTTGAACACTGAAGCTTTCTTT. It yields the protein CASSLAWLNTEAFF.

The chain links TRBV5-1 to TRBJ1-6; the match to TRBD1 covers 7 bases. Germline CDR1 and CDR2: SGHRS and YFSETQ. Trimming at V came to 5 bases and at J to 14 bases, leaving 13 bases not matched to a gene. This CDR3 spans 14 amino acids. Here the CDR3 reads CASRFSGTDFTLHF. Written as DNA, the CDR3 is TGCGCCAGCAGGTTTTCCGGGACAGACTTCACCCTCCACTTT.

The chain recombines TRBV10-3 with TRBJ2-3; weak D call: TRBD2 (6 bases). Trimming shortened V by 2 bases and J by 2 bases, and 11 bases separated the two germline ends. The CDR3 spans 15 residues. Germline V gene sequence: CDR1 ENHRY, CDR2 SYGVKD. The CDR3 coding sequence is TGTGCCATCAGTGAGACGGGCGGGACCACAGATACGCAGTATTTT. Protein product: CAISETGGTTDTQYF.

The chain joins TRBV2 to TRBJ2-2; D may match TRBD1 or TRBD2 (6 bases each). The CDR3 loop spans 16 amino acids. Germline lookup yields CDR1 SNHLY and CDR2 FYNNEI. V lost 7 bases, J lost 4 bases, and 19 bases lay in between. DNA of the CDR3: TGTGCCAGCACCGGAAGGGGGGACGGAAGCACCGGGGAGCTGTTTTTT. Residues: CASTGRGDGSTGELFF.

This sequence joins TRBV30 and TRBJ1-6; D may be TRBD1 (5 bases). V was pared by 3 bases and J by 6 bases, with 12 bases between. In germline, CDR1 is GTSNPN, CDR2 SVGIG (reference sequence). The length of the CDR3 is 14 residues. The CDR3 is CAWRGEFGNSPLHF. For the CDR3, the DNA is TGTGCCTGGAGGGGGGAGTTTGGTAATTCACCCCTCCACTTT.

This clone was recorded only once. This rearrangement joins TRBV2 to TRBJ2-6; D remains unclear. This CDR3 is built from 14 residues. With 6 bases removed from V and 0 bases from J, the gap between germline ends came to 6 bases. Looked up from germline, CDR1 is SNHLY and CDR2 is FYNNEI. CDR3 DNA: TGTGCCAGCAGCTTCAGCTCTGGGGCCAACGTCCTGACTTTC. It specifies CASSFSSGANVLTF. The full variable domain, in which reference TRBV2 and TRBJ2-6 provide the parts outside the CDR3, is EPEVTQTPSHQVTQMGQEVILRCVPISNHLYFYWYRQILGQKVEFLVSFYNNEISEKSEIFDDQFSVERPDGSNFTLKIRSTKLEDSAMYFCASSFSSGANVLTFGAGSRLTVL.

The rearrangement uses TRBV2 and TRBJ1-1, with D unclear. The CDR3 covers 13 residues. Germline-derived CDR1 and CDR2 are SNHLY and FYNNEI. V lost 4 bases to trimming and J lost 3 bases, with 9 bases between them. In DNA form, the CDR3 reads TGTGCCAGCAGTGTCTCAGGTTACACTGAAGCTTTCTTT. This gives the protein CASSVSGYTEAFF.

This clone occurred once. This chain's CDR3 is CASIPGTHANEQFF. CDR3 nucleotide sequence: TGTGCCAGCATTCCCGGGACCCACGCCAATGAGCAGTTCTTC. The chain combines TRBV11-2 with TRBJ2-1, with D possibly being TRBD1 or TRBD2 (5 bases each). The CDR3 loop spans 14 amino acids. CDR1 and CDR2 (germline): SGHAT, FQNNGV. Trimming cost V 7 bases and J 6 bases, with 16 bases left between them.

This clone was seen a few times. CDR3 sequence (DNA): TGTGCCAGCAGCCAAGAGGCTAGCGGGAGCGAGCAGTACTTC. This encodes CASSQEASGSEQYF. The chain recombines TRBV3-1 (or the pseudogene TRBV3-2) with TRBJ2-7; 10 positions match TRBD2. Trimming took 0 bases from V and 6 from J; bases not matched to a gene: 2. The CDR3 contains 14 residues. The V gene's germline CDR1 is LGHDT and CDR2 YNNKEL (reference sequence).

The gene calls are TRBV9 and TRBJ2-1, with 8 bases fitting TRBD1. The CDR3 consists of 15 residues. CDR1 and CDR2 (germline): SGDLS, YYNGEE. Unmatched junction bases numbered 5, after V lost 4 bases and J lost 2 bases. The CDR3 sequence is CASSLRTGTYNEQFF. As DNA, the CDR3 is TGTGCCAGCAGCCTCCGGACAGGGACCTACAATGAGCAGTTCTTC.

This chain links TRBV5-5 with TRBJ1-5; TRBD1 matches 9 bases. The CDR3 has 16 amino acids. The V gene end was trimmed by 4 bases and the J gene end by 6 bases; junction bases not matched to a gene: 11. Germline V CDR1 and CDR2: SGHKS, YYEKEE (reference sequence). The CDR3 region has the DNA TGTGCCAGCAGCACTGGGGGGACAGGGATCTTTCAGCCCCAGCATTTT. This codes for CASSTGGTGIFQPQHF.

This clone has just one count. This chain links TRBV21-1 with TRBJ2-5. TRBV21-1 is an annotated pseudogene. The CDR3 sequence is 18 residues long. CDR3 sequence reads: CASIAARSPGLRQETQYF. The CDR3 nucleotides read TGTGCCAGCATCGCCGCTCGATCTCCGGGGCTACGCCAAGAGACCCAGTACTTC.

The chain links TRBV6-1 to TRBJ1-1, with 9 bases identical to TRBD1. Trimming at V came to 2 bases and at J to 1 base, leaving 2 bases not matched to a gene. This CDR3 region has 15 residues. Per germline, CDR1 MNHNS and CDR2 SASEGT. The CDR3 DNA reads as TGTGCCAGCAGTGAACTGGGACAGGGGAACACTGAAGCTTTCTTT. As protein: CASSELGQGNTEAFF.

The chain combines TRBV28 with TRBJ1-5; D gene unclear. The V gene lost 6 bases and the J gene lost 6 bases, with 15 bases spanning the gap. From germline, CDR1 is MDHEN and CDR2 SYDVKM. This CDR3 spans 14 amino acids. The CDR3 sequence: CASRIQRLAQPQHF. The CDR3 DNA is TGTGCCAGCAGGATCCAACGCTTAGCTCAGCCCCAGCATTTT. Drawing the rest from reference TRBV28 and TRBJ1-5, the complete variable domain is DVKVTQSSRYLVKRTGEKVFLECVQDMDHENMFWYRQDPGLGLRLIYFSYDVKMKEKGDIPEGYSVSREKKERFSLILESASTNQTSMYLCASRIQRLAQPQHFGDGTRLSIL.

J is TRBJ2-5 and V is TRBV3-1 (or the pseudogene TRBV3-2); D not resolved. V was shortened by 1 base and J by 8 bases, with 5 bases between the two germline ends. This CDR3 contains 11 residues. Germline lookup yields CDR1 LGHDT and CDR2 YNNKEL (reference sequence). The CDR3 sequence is CASSQGVTQYF. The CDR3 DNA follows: TGTGCCAGCAGCCAAGGAGTCACCCAGTACTTC.

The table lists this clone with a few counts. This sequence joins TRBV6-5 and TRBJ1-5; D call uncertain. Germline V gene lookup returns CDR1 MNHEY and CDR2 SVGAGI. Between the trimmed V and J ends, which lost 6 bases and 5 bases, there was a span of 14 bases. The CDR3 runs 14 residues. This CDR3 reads CASSLPRRDQPQHF. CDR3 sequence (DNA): TGTGCCAGCAGCCTCCCAAGAAGGGATCAGCCCCAGCATTTT.

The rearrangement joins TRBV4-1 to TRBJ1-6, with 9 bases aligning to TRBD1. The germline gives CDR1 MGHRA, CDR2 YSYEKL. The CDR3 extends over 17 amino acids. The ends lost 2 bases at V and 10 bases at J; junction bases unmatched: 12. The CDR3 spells CASSQITGGPPGSPLHF. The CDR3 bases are TGCGCCAGCAGCCAAATAACAGGGGGCCCGCCGGGGTCACCCCTCCACTTT.

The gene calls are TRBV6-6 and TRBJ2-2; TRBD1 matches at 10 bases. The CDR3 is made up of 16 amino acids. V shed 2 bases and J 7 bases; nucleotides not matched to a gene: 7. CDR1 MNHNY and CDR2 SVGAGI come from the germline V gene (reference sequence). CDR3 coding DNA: TGTGCCAGCAGTTACCCGCCGGGACAGGGGATCGGGGAGCTGTTTTTT. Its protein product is CASSYPPGQGIGELFF.

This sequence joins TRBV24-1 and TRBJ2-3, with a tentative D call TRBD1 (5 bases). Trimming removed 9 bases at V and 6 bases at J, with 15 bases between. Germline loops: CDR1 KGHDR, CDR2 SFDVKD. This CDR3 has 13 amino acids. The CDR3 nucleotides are TGTGCCACCTCTGGAATCAGGGTTGATACGCAGTATTTT. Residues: CATSGIRVDTQYF.